This TCR beta chain was sequenced in a study of CD8 T cells in Susac syndrome. Study observations and caveats: A relatively small number of individuals underwent TCR sequencing and HLA analysis.

The germline V gene has CDR1 MGHDK and CDR2 SYGVNS. The CDR3 sequence is 16 residues long. J gave up 0 bases and V 4 bases, and 5 bases lay outside the gene matches. Isolation of CD8+ and CD4+ T cells was performed negatively, whereas enrichment of TEMRA cells was done by FACS. The RNA, about 0.45 to 1 ug, was put through reverse transcription using random hexamers. Amplification of TCR beta CDR3 spanned 54 Vbeta and 13 Jbeta via immunoSEQ multiplex PCR. TCRdb independently ran MiXCR on the immunoSEQ multiplex PCR reads; one entry per CDR3 protein. The sample consists of more than 110,000 distinct CDR3 sequences, over 85% of them appearing once. As regards this clonotype: What it recognizes is unknown.

The chain couples TRBV25-1 to TRBJ2-1; 8 bases are shared with TRBD1. The sample consisted of CD8+ T cells from PBMCs. This sequence was found in a human donor in good health. The CDR3 region has the DNA TGTGCCAGCAGTGCCCCCGGGACAGGCTCCTACAATGAGCAGTTCTTC. Encoded protein: CASSAPGTGSYNEQFF.